This T cell receptor beta chain was identified in a study of CD8 T cells in ankylosing spondylitis listed by TCRdb under 2017. A note on the overall study: To find TCR variants linked to disease, the study profiled T cell receptor beta repertoires in ankylosing spondylitis patients and healthy donors. In total, the full study cohort was made up of approximately 99 healthy donors and 25 or so ankylosing spondylitis patients. Peripheral blood samples were taken, and synovial fluid was additionally collected from ankylosing spondylitis patients.

Comment on this clonotype: No antigen is known for it. Base-call qualities are not available, and no considerably larger clone is one nucleotide away.

Synovial fluid samples were paired with blood samples taken from the same ankylosing spondylitis patients. The sequencing machine was an Illumina HiSeq 2500. Quantitative 5'-RACE with molecular barcodes was the method used to prepare the TCR beta libraries. Concerning the study's data processing: A new computational method based on a probabilistic model of VDJ rearrangement was used to identify disease-linked TCR variants. TCRdb applied fastp at Q25 and MiXCR to the public reads, then kept only in-frame beta chains. Every entry covers one CDR3 protein and lists the most common genes and DNA from its rows. TCRdb's processing, not the authors', yielded these V and J calls. The sample table lists 150,000 to 200,000 distinct CDR3 sequences, 25% to 35% of them with a count of one. The leading ten clones occupy over 5.5% of the sample. In the germline V gene, CDR1 corresponds to SGHDT and CDR2 to YYEEEE. V is shortened by 0 bases, J by 2 bases, and the region joining them spans 11 bases. Inclusive of the bounding cysteine and phenylalanine, the CDR3 is 15 residues long. The kept DNA is CDR3 alone, 45 bases in frame from the first base.

The research as a whole found: The disease-linked clones showed a CD8+ phenotype and occurred at relatively low frequencies in peripheral blood. Blood from ankylosing spondylitis patients appeared to be characterized by a TCR beta motif composed of about 8 highly homologous amino acid variants. The disease-linked clones were reported as significantly enriched in matched synovial fluid samples from ankylosing spondylitis patients. Some motif variants had previously been reported in the synovial fluid and blood of reactive arthritis patients, which suggests shared mechanisms of disease initiation.

The sample was synovial fluid, either unsorted or a sorted T cell fraction (not recorded which). Recombination linked TRBV5-6 to TRBJ1-1; confidence is insufficient to name the D gene. This sequence originates from a male donor with ankylosing spondylitis. The DNA is TGTGCCAGCAGCTTGGGAAGGTACAGAAACACTGAAGCTTTCTTT. It codes for CASSLGRYRNTEAFF.